Listed below are T cell receptor beta chains from one sample, sequenced in a study of Ad26.COV2.S vaccination and SARS-CoV-2 variants. TCRdb's copy holds only in-frame clones and misses some; the assay was immunoSEQ multiplex PCR. The sample shows over 300,000 clones, 80% to 90% of them seen only once. The material was peripheral blood, obtained in a trial of Ad26.COV2.S vaccine versus placebo. The source is a person aged 18-65 years who received the Ad26.COV2.S COVID-19 vaccine or a placebo. The CDR3 runs from the conserved cysteine through the conserved F or W. A D gene is named only where the DNA matches it firmly. Clone sizes are given selectively: once, few, many, or a class where the clone is expanded.

clone_size,v_call,j_call,d_call,cdr3_nt,cdr3_aa
NA,TRBV4-1,TRBJ2-7,NA,TGCGCCAGCAGCCACTCTAGGGGGCATAGCGGTTCCTCCTACGAGCAGTACTTC,CASSHSRGHSGSSYEQYF
NA,TRBV27,TRBJ2-7,NA,TGTGCCAGCAGTTACCAGGGTCCGGGGAACGAGCAGTACTTC,CASSYQGPGNEQYF
few,TRBV20-1,TRBJ1-2,NA,TGCAGTGGAAGGGCCTTAGAAGGCTACACCTTC,CSGRALEGYTF
NA,TRBV6-5,TRBJ2-5,NA,TGTGCCAGCAGTTACGGGGCCCAGGAAGAGACCCAGTACTTC,CASSYGAQEETQYF
NA,TRBV10-3,TRBJ2-1,NA,TGTGCCATCTCCAGCGGCTCCTACAATGAGCAGTTCTTC,CAISSGSYNEQFF
NA,TRBV6-5,TRBJ1-2,NA,TGTGCCAGCAGTACACCCCGGGGACAAGGTGGCTACACCTTC,CASSTPRGQGGYTF
NA,TRBV7-2,TRBJ2-3,NA,TGTGCCAGCGGGCCAGGGGACCGGGGAGATACGCAGTATTTT,CASGPGDRGDTQYF
NA,TRBV6-5,TRBJ2-5,NA,TGTGCCAGCAGTTATCGGGGGACCCAGTACTTC,CASSYRGTQYF
NA,TRBV6-5,TRBJ1-1,TRBD1,TGTGCCAGCAGTCGTACAGGGGTGATGGACACTGAAGCTTTCTTT,CASSRTGVMDTEAFF
few,TRBV10-2,TRBJ2-3,TRBD2,TGCGCCTTTCGGACTAGCGGCACAGATACGCAGTATTTT,CAFRTSGTDTQYF
NA,TRBV3-1/TRBV3-2,TRBJ1-1,NA,TGTGCCAGCAGCCTGAACACTGAAGCTTTCTTT,CASSLNTEAFF
NA,TRBV6-5,TRBJ2-7,NA,TGTGCCAGCAGTTACTCGGCTGGGGCGATCTACGAGCAGTACTTC,CASSYSAGAIYEQYF
NA,TRBV30,TRBJ1-4,NA,TGTGCCTGGAGCCCAGGGGCTAATGAAAAACTGTTTTTT,CAWSPGANEKLFF
NA,TRBV19,TRBJ2-2,TRBD1,TGTGCCAGTAACTACAGGGGCCAGAACACCGGGGAGCTGTTTTTT,CASNYRGQNTGELFF
NA,TRBV25-1,TRBJ1-2,NA,TGTGCCAGCAGTACAGCGTTCTATGGCTACACCTTC,CASSTAFYGYTF
NA,TRBV3-1/TRBV3-2,TRBJ1-2,NA,TGTGCCAGCAGCCAAGGCCCCAGGGAGGTCATCCGGTCCGGCTACACCTTC,CASSQGPREVIRSGYTF
once,TRBV3-1/TRBV3-2,TRBJ1-5,NA,TGTGCCAGCAGCGTCAGGGCGTGGAGTCAGCCCCAGCATTTT,CASSVRAWSQPQHF
NA,TRBV27,TRBJ2-7,TRBD2,TGTGCCAGCAGTTTTAGACTAGCGGGAGTCTCCATCTACGAGCAGTACTTC,CASSFRLAGVSIYEQYF
NA,TRBV18,TRBJ2-7,TRBD1,TGTGCCAGCTCACTCCAGGGACAGGGCAAGGCCCAAGAGCAGTACTTC,CASSLQGQGKAQEQYF
NA,TRBV7-6,TRBJ2-6,NA,TGTGCCAGCAGCTTAGGCCCATCTGGGGCCAACGTCCTGACTTTC,CASSLGPSGANVLTF
NA,TRBV6-5,TRBJ2-7,TRBD2,TGTGCCAGCAGGGGGGTGACTAGCGGGAGACGCGAGCAGTACTTC,CASRGVTSGRREQYF
NA,TRBV5-1,TRBJ2-5,TRBD2,TGCGCCAGCAGCTCCGGACTAGCGGGAGGAGAGACCCAGTACTTC,CASSSGLAGGETQYF
NA,TRBV9,TRBJ1-5,TRBD1,TGTGCCAGCAGCTCAGACAGGGGTAGCAATCAGCCCCAGCATTTT,CASSSDRGSNQPQHF
NA,TRBV5-4,TRBJ2-3,TRBD1,TGTGCCAGCAGCCGGGACAGGGCAGGCACAGATACGCAGTATTTT,CASSRDRAGTDTQYF